The rows below give T cell receptor beta chains drawn from one sample of a study of blood T cell repertoires in COVID-19. TCRdb's copy holds only in-frame clones and misses some; the assay was immunoSEQ multiplex PCR. The sample includes 310,000 or so clones, 90% of them seen just once. Sequencing input: PBMCs or T cells enriched from blood (not recorded which). These receptors originate from a woman aged 25 to 45 who had recovered from COVID-19. The CDR3 runs from the conserved cysteine through the conserved F or W. Fields, in order: J gene, V gene, D gene, clone size, CDR3 protein, CDR3 DNA. D genes are given only for firm matches. Size values are once, few and many counts, or a class for expanded clones, and some rows have none.

TRBJ2-7 TRBV28 TRBD1 once CASSSTVTGSYEQYF TGTGCCAGCAGTTCCACGGTGACAGGGTCCTACGAGCAGTACTTC
TRBJ2-6 TRBV7-9 - - CASGGRGPGANVLTF TGTGCAAGCGGGGGCAGGGGGCCAGGGGCCAACGTCCTGACTTTC
TRBJ1-2 TRBV5-1 - - CASSLGEWESYGYTF TGCGCCAGCAGCTTGGGGGAGTGGGAGAGCTATGGCTACACCTTC
TRBJ2-3 TRBV4-3 TRBD1 - CASSLENRGGTDTQYF TGCGCCAGCAGCCTGGAAAACAGGGGCGGCACAGATACGCAGTATTTT
TRBJ1-4 TRBV3-1/TRBV3-2 TRBD1 few CASSQLTGASPTNEKLFF TGTGCCAGCAGCCAATTGACAGGGGCAAGCCCAACTAATGAAAAACTGTTTTTT
TRBJ2-1 TRBV28 TRBD2 few CASSLREGVYNEQFF TGTGCCAGCAGTTTACGGGAGGGGGTCTACAATGAGCAGTTCTTC
TRBJ2-2 TRBV27 - - CASRGRNTGELFF TGTGCCAGCAGGGGGCGGAACACCGGGGAGCTGTTTTTT
TRBJ2-3 TRBV11-2 TRBD2 - CASSLVWREKGDTQYF TGTGCCAGCAGCTTAGTGTGGCGGGAGAAGGGAGATACGCAGTATTTT
TRBJ1-2 TRBV3-1/TRBV3-2 - - CASSQRGLINYGYTF TGTGCCAGCAGCCAACGAGGGTTGATTAACTATGGCTACACCTTC
TRBJ1-1 TRBV30 TRBD1 - CAWSPRDRDEQSEAFF TGTGCCTGGAGTCCCCGGGACAGGGACGAACAAAGTGAAGCTTTCTTT
TRBJ1-1 TRBV25-1 - once CASSPGGRSTEAFF TGTGCCAGCAGCCCCGGGGGGAGGAGCACTGAAGCTTTCTTT
TRBJ1-6 TRBV6-2/TRBV6-3 TRBD1 once CASSTGGPGWSLHF TGTGCCAGCAGCACAGGGGGGCCCGGGTGGTCCCTCCACTTT
TRBJ2-1 TRBV7-9 - - CASSLDRHNEQFF TGTGCCAGCAGCTTAGACAGACACAATGAGCAGTTCTTC
TRBJ1-6 TRBV11-2 - - CASSPDIGLLHF TGTGCCAGCAGCCCGGACATCGGGCTCCTCCACTTT
TRBJ2-1 TRBV10-2 TRBD2 - CASSGGLVNNEQFF TGCGCCAGCAGTGGAGGACTAGTTAACAATGAGCAGTTCTTC
TRBJ2-1 TRBV2 TRBD2 - CASGTGSGRDNEQFF TGTGCCAGCGGTACGGGTAGCGGGAGGGATAATGAGCAGTTCTTC
TRBJ2-2 TRBV7-7 TRBD1 - CASSLDRTTGELFF TGTGCTAGCAGCTTGGACAGGACCACCGGGGAGCTGTTTTTT
TRBJ1-1 TRBV5-1 TRBD1 once CASRVGTGGTEAFF TGCGCCAGCAGGGTGGGGACAGGGGGAACTGAAGCTTTCTTT
TRBJ1-1 TRBV13 TRBD1 - CASSLGTDTEAFF TGTGCCAGCAGCTTGGGGACAGACACTGAAGCTTTCTTT
TRBJ2-1 TRBV7-3 TRBD2 - CASSPVGDLLAGVDEQFF TGTGCCAGCAGCCCCGTGGGCGACTTACTAGCGGGAGTTGATGAGCAGTTCTTC
TRBJ2-1 TRBV7-2 - - CASSSLWTASYNEQFF TGTGCCAGCAGCTCCCTTTGGACAGCTTCCTACAATGAGCAGTTCTTC
TRBJ1-3 TRBV2 - - CASNRFVFATGNTIYF TGTGCCAGCAACAGGTTCGTATTTGCGACGGGAAACACCATATATTTT
TRBJ1-5 TRBV28 - - CASRYLTASNQPQHF TGTGCCAGCAGATATTTGACAGCTAGCAATCAGCCCCAGCATTTT
TRBJ1-2 TRBV28 TRBD1 few CASTSPGGYYGYTF TGTGCCAGCACATCCCCAGGGGGCTACTATGGCTACACCTTC
TRBJ2-6 TRBV30 TRBD1 - CASNRQGAGANVLTF TGTGCCTCCAACAGACAGGGTGCTGGGGCCAACGTCCTGACTTTC
TRBJ2-3 TRBV19 - - CASSTGAAGDTQYF TGTGCCAGTAGTACAGGGGCCGCAGGAGATACGCAGTATTTT
TRBJ1-4 TRBV4-1 - - CASSQDAERGLAWNEKLFF TGCGCCAGCAGCCAAGATGCAGAACGCGGGTTAGCATGGAATGAAAAACTGTTTTTT
TRBJ2-7 TRBV9 - - CASSVVGSGEQYF TGTGCCAGCAGCGTAGTGGGGAGTGGAGAGCAGTACTTC
TRBJ2-5 TRBV7-7 TRBD1 - CASSWEPGGVETQYF TGTGCTAGCAGCTGGGAACCAGGGGGCGTGGAGACCCAGTACTTC
TRBJ2-2 TRBV4-1 TRBD2 - CASSLSGGGELFF TGCGCCAGCAGCCTTAGCGGGGGCGGGGAGCTGTTTTTT
TRBJ2-3 TRBV6-5 TRBD2 - CASGRLAEIPDTQYF TGTGCCAGCGGAAGACTAGCGGAGATCCCAGATACGCAGTATTTT
TRBJ2-1 TRBV19 - - CASSIRGPYNEQFF TGTGCCAGTAGTATCAGGGGCCCTTACAATGAGCAGTTCTTC
TRBJ2-2 TRBV6-6 - - CASSRSRLTNTGELFF TGTGCCAGCAGTCGATCTCGCCTAACGAACACCGGGGAGCTGTTTTTT
TRBJ2-7 TRBV5-6 - - CASSLRDSYEQYF TGTGCCAGCAGCTTGAGAGACTCCTACGAGCAGTACTTC
TRBJ2-1 TRBV12-5 TRBD1 few CASGTTGFYNEQFF TGTGCTAGTGGGACGACAGGGTTCTACAATGAGCAGTTCTTC
TRBJ1-1 TRBV5-1 TRBD1 - CASSTPLQGSTEAFF TGCGCCAGCAGCACCCCGTTACAGGGGAGCACTGAAGCTTTCTTT
TRBJ1-5 TRBV28 - - CASLSRDNQPQHF TGTGCCAGCCTAAGCAGGGACAATCAGCCCCAGCATTTT
TRBJ2-7 TRBV7-9 TRBD1 - CASSGLGTGSYEQYF TGTGCCAGCAGCGGCCTCGGGACAGGGTCCTACGAGCAGTACTTC
TRBJ2-3 TRBV7-9 - - CASGLPHITDTQYF TGTGCCAGCGGACTCCCCCACATCACAGATACGCAGTATTTT
TRBJ1-5 TRBV5-8 TRBD1 - CASSLDRGFGNQPQHF TGTGCCAGCAGCTTGGACAGGGGATTTGGCAATCAGCCCCAGCATTTT
TRBJ1-2 TRBV29-1 - - CSVTPTRRGTQNYGYTF TGCAGCGTAACCCCCACTCGAAGGGGAACACAAAACTATGGCTACACCTTC
TRBJ2-7 TRBV7-9 - - CASSALRSYEQYF TGTGCCAGCAGCGCCCTGAGATCCTACGAGCAGTACTTC
TRBJ2-7 TRBV19 TRBD1 - CASRPGQGTYEQYF TGTGCCAGTAGACCCGGACAGGGCACCTACGAGCAGTACTTC
TRBJ1-4 TRBV5-1 - - CASSVGTGLGEKLFF TGCGCCAGCAGCGTGGGAACAGGGTTGGGTGAAAAACTGTTTTTT
TRBJ2-6 TRBV9 - - CASSVVRGSGANVLTF TGTGCCAGCAGCGTAGTCAGGGGCTCTGGGGCCAACGTCCTGACTTTC
TRBJ1-1 TRBV6-5 - - CASSLQAIMNTEAFF TGTGCCAGCAGTCTGCAGGCGATCATGAACACTGAAGCTTTCTTT
TRBJ1-1 TRBV9 TRBD1 - CASSAGQGDTEAFF TGTGCCAGCAGCGCGGGACAGGGAGATACTGAAGCTTTCTTT
TRBJ2-1 TRBV9 TRBD1 - CASSARPDRGFYNEQFF TGTGCCAGCAGCGCCCGCCCGGACAGGGGGTTTTACAATGAGCAGTTCTTC
TRBJ1-5 TRBV5-6 - - CASSLALQGSNQPQHF TGTGCCAGCAGCTTGGCACTACAGGGCAGCAATCAGCCCCAGCATTTT
TRBJ2-7 TRBV6-5 - - CASSSPPDSYEQYF TGTGCCAGCAGTTCCCCGCCGGACAGCTACGAGCAGTACTTC
TRBJ2-1 TRBV6-5 TRBD2 - CASTRTSGFYNEQFF TGTGCCAGCACGAGAACTAGCGGGTTCTACAATGAGCAGTTCTTC
TRBJ2-1 TRBV6-2/TRBV6-3 - - CASSYSKQWERYNEQFF TGTGCCAGCAGTTACTCGAAACAGTGGGAGAGGTACAATGAGCAGTTCTTC
TRBJ2-7 TRBV6-5 - - CASTRTLSYEQYF TGTGCCAGCACCCGGACACTCTCCTACGAGCAGTACTTC
TRBJ2-1 TRBV7-9 - - CASSLAGGASYNEQFF TGTGCCAGCAGCTTAGCGGGGGGGGCATCCTACAATGAGCAGTTCTTC
TRBJ1-5 TRBV6-2/TRBV6-3 TRBD1 - CASSYSMGTDNQPQHF TGTGCCAGCAGTTACTCGATGGGGACAGACAATCAGCCCCAGCATTTT